This T cell receptor beta chain was found in a study of shared clonotypes between healthy human individuals. The CDR3 contains 14 residues. V lost 4 bases to trimming and J lost 8 bases; unmatched junction nucleotides: 9. The germline gives CDR1 SEHNR, CDR2 FQNEAQ (reference sequence). Study-level points and caveats: In contrast to clonotypes shared by all four donors, non-shared clonotypes had lower generation probabilities.

At a deep level, the assay was run. Clones were read by immunoSEQ multiplex PCR, and TCRdb kept only the in-frame ones, dropping some. The data contain over a million clones, around 78% of them singletons. CD45RA-negative memory and CD45RA+ naive subsets were split from the CD4+ cells. This clone turned up a few times. Its antigen is undetermined. This receptor was taken from a man aged 18 to 35 in good health. Some clones in this sample may be carry-over from other donors' samples. V is TRBV7-9 and J is TRBJ1-2, with 8 positions matching TRBD1. The sequenced sample consisted of memory CD4+ T cells from PBMCs. Subset of the sample: CD45RA-negative fraction. CDR3 sequence (DNA): TGTGCCAGCAGCTCAGAGACAGGGGTATTCGGCTACACCTTC. Translated, it gives CASSSETGVFGYTF. Together with reference TRBV7-9 and TRBJ1-2, the CDR3 gives the full variable domain: DTGVSQNPRHKITKRGQNVTFRCDPISEHNRLYWYRQTLGQGPEFLTYFQNEAQLEKSRLLSDRFSAERPKGSFSTLEIQRTEQGDSAMYLCASSSETGVFGYTFGSGTRLTVV.